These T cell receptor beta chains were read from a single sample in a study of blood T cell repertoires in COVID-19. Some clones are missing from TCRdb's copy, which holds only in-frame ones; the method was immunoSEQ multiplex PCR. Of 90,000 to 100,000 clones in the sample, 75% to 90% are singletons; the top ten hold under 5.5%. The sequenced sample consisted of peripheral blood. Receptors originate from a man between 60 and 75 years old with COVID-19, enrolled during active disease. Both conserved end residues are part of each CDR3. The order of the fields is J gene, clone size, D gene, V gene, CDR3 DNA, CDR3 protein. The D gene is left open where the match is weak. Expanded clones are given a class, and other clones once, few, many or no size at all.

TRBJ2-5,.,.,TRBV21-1,TGTGCCAGCAGCAAAGCTCGGGAGACTAGCGGGTACCAAGAGACCCAGTACTTC,CASSKARETSGYQETQYF
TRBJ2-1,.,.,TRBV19,TGTGCCAGTAGTATACAGGGAACCTACAATGAGCAGTTCTTC,CASSIQGTYNEQFF
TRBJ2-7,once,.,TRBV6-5,TGTGCCACCAGCAGTAGGGGAGGATCCTACGAGCAGTACTTC,CATSSRGGSYEQYF
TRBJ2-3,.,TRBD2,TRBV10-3,TGTGCCATCAGCCCCTCTAGCGGGAGGACAGATACGCAGTATTTT,CAISPSSGRTDTQYF
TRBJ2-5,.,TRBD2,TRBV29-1,TGCAGCGTTGACAAGGCGGGAGTCAAAGAGACCCAGTACTTC,CSVDKAGVKETQYF
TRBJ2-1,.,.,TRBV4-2,TGTGCCAGCAGCCAAGATTGGGGGGGCGACGACAATGAGCAGTTCTTC,CASSQDWGGDDNEQFF
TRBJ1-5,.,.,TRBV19,TGTGCCAGTAGTATATGGCCCCTCTCCGGGCGGGCGAATCAGCCCCAGCATTTT,CASSIWPLSGRANQPQHF
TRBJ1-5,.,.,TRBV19,TGTGCCAGTAGTACCATACAGGGTAATAGCAATCAGCCCCAGCATTTT,CASSTIQGNSNQPQHF
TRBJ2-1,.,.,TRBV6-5,TGTGCCAGCAGTTATGCCGGGAACAATGAGCAGTTCTTC,CASSYAGNNEQFF
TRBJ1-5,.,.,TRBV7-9,TGTGCCAGCAGCTTAGATTGGAGTCAGGGGAATCAGCCCCAGCATTTT,CASSLDWSQGNQPQHF
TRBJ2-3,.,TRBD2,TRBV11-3,TGTGCCAGCACCCACGGGGGGAGTAGCACAGATACGCAGTATTTT,CASTHGGSSTDTQYF
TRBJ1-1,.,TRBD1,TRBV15,TGTGCCACCAGCAGAGAACGACAGGGGGTCGGAGCTTTCTTT,CATSRERQGVGAFF
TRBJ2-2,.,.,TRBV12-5,TGTGCTAGTGGTTTGGGTTCACAGGGCCGTGGGTCCGGGGAGCTGTTTTTT,CASGLGSQGRGSGELFF
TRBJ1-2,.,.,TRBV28,TGTGCCAGCAGTACGACAGGACCCTATGGCTACACCTTC,CASSTTGPYGYTF
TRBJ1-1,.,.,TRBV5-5,TGTGCCAGCAGCCCCTTCGAGGGGGAGAGCAGTGGCACTGAAGCTTTCTTT,CASSPFEGESSGTEAFF
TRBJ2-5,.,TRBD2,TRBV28,TGTGCCAGCAGTTTCGGGGGGACCCAAGAGACCCAGTACTTC,CASSFGGTQETQYF
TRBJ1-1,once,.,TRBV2,TGTGCCAGCAGTGAGGAGCGGGGAACTGAAGCTTTCTTT,CASSEERGTEAFF
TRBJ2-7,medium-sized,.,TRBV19,TGTGCCAGTAGTATAGCGGAGGGCTACGAGCAGTACTTC,CASSIAEGYEQYF
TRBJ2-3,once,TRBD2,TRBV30,TGTGCCTGGAGTGTACGGAATAGCGGGAGTTCGGATACGCAGTATTTT,CAWSVRNSGSSDTQYF
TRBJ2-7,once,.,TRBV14,TGTGCCAGCAGTTCCGCGCCGAGCTCCTACGAGCAGTACTTC,CASSSAPSSYEQYF
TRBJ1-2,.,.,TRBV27,TGTGCCAGCGGCAGGGGAATGATCGCCAACTATGGCTACACCTTC,CASGRGMIANYGYTF
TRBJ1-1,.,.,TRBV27,TGTGCCAGCAGCGATTTATACGGGACTGAAGCTTTCTTT,CASSDLYGTEAFF
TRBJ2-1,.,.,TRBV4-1,TGCGCCAGCAGCCGTAAGGAGTTACGGGACTCCGGCAGGGAGCAGTTCTTC,CASSRKELRDSGREQFF
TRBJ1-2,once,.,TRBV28,TGTGCCAGCAGTAACAGGGCCTATGGCTACACCTTC,CASSNRAYGYTF
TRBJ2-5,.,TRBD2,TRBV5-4,TGTGCCAGCAGCTTGGTCCTAGCGGGAGGGCCGGGCGAGACCCAGTACTTC,CASSLVLAGGPGETQYF
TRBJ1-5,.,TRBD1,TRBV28,TGTGCCAGCAGTTTCCGGACAGGGGGACCCAATCAGCCCCAGCATTTT,CASSFRTGGPNQPQHF
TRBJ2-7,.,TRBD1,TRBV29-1,TGCAGCGTTGAAGTTGGGTTGACAGGGGGCGGCGAGCAGTACTTC,CSVEVGLTGGGEQYF